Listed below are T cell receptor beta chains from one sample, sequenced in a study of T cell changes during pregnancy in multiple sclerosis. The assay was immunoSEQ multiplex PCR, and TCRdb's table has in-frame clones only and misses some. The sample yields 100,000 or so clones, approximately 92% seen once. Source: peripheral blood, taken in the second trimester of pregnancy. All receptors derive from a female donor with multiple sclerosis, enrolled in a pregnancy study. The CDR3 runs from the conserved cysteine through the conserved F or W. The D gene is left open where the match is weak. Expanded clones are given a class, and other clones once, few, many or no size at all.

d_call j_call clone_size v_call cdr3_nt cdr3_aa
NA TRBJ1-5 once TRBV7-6 TGTGCCAGCAGCTTCCCCGGGGGGGGCGGTCAGCCCCAGCATTTT CASSFPGGGGQPQHF
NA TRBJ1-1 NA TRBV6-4 TGTGCCAGCCGGGGATACGGTGAAGCTTTCTTT CASRGYGEAFF
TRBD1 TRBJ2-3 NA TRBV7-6 TGTGCCAGCAGCTTAGGGTCGGGACAGTCTAGCACAGATACGCAGTATTTT CASSLGSGQSSTDTQYF
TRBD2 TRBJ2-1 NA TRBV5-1 TGCGCCAGCAGCATTAGCGGGAATGAGCAGTTCTTC CASSISGNEQFF
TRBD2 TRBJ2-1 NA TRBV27 TGTGCCAGCAGTTCGACTAGCGGGATATACAATGAGCAGTTCTTC CASSSTSGIYNEQFF
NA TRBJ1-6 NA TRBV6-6 TGTGCCACCAGTGGAGGGAGTCCCTATAATTCACCCCTCCACTTT CATSGGSPYNSPLHF
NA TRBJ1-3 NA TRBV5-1 TGCGCCAGCAGCCCGGACAGCTCTGGAAACACCATATATTTT CASSPDSSGNTIYF
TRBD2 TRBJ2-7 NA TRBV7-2 TGTGCCAGCAGCTTAGATGTGGCTAGCGGGGCCTACGAGCAGTACTTC CASSLDVASGAYEQYF
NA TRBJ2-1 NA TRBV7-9 TGTGCCAGCAGCTTTGGGACACATCCCTACAATGAGCAGTTCTTC CASSFGTHPYNEQFF
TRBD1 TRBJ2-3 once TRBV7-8 TGTGCCAGCAGCCGACAGGGGGACACAGATACGCAGTATTTT CASSRQGDTDTQYF
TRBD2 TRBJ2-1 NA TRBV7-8 TGTGCCAGCAGCTTACCCCGTCGACTAGCGGGAGGCCACAATGAGCAGTTCTTC CASSLPRRLAGGHNEQFF
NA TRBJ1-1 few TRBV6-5 TGTGCCAGCAGTCGAGGGTTGAACACTGAAGCTTTCTTT CASSRGLNTEAFF
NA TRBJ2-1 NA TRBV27 TGTGCCAGCAGTTTAGACAGGAGCTCCTACAATGAGCAGTTCTTC CASSLDRSSYNEQFF
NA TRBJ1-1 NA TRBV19 TGTGCCAGTAGTCGGGATCGTAGGAACACTGAAGCTTTCTTT CASSRDRRNTEAFF